These 26 T cell receptor beta chains share one sample of origin, sequenced in a study of vaccination and CD4 T cells after COVID-19. Treatment of the sample: approximately nine-day PBMC culture with coronavirus spike peptide pools or control peptides (ViraFEST assay). Their antigen targets remain unknown. Oncomine TCR Beta short-read sequencing was applied to DNA from cultured CD4+ T cells. TCRdb itself ran the PCR reads through MiXCR, one entry per CDR3 protein. The data show over 8,000 distinct CDR3 sequences, with 59% seen just once and roughly a sixth held by the top ten. Sequencing used CD4+ T cells from blood, cultured in vitro. The receptors were sampled from a human donor who had recovered from COVID-19.

The chain uses TRBV2 and TRBJ2-3; maybe TRBD2 (5 bases). Germline V gene sequence: CDR1 SNHLY, CDR2 FYNNEI. This CDR3 contains 14 residues. V lost 7 bases and J 3 bases, leaving 14 bases between the germline ends. Written as DNA, the CDR3 is TGTGCCAGCAATGGACTTAGCATAACAGATACGCAGTATTTT. Its translation: CASNGLSITDTQYF.

The chain links TRBV11-3 to TRBJ2-2, with 7 bases matching TRBD1. CDR1 and CDR2 (germline): SGHNT, YENEEA. The CDR3 sequence is 16 residues long. Trimming removed 3 bases from V and 0 bases from J; junction bases left unmatched: 4. The CDR3 DNA sequence: TGTGCCAGCAGCTTGGGGGACAGTTCGAACACCGGGGAGCTGTTTTTT. Its translation is CASSLGDSSNTGELFF.

The rearrangement links TRBV12-3 or TRBV12-4 to TRBJ1-2, with 7 bases matching TRBD1. The length of the CDR3 is 14 residues. J was trimmed by 4 bases and V by 5 bases; bases with no gene match: 7. The CDR3 reads CASSPTGPIYGYTF. The CDR3 DNA reads as TGTGCCAGCAGTCCGACAGGGCCCATCTATGGCTACACCTTC.

The gene calls are TRBV15 and TRBJ1-6, with D perhaps TRBD1 (6 bases). There are 15 residues in the CDR3. Germline CDR1 LNHNV, CDR2 YYDKDF (reference sequence). The V gene lost 5 bases and the J gene lost 9 bases, with 17 bases spanning the gap. The CDR3 reads CATSGQTAIGSPLHF. The CDR3 DNA is TGTGCCACCAGCGGACAGACAGCGATTGGTTCACCCCTCCACTTT.

This clonotype was picked up one time. The chain is built from TRBV6-2 or TRBV6-3 and TRBJ1-2; 7 nucleotides align to TRBD1. The trim removed 6 bases at V and 3 bases at J, leaving 4 bases unmatched. The germline V gene encodes CDR1 MNHEY and CDR2 SVGEGT. The CDR3 length is 13 residues. The CDR3 region has the DNA TGTGCCAGCAGGGGGGGACAGTACTATGGCTACACCTTC. Protein sequence: CASRGGQYYGYTF.

This clonotype has a handful of counts. The V call is TRBV15, the J call TRBJ2-7, with D possibly TRBD1 on 6 matching bases. This CDR3 has 15 residues. The V and J ends lost 1 base and 1 base respectively, with 11 bases between them. In germline, CDR1 is LNHNV, CDR2 YYDKDF (reference sequence). Here the CDR3 DNA reads TGTGCCACCAGCAGAGGGGACATTCTATCCTACGAGCAGTACTTC. This codes for CATSRGDILSYEQYF.

V usage is TRBV6-1 and J usage is TRBJ1-1, with 9 bases fitting TRBD1. With 6 bases clipped from V and 12 bases from J, the junction kept 17 bases outside the gene matches. CDR1 is MNHNS and CDR2 is SASEGT in the germline V gene. The CDR3 totals 15 residues. CDR3 residues: CASSKWTGVRQETFF. Written as DNA, the CDR3 is TGTGCCAGCAGCAAGTGGACAGGGGTTAGGCAAGAAACTTTCTTT.

The genes are TRBV6-1 and TRBJ2-3, with a possible D match to TRBD2 (7 bases). Germline V gene lookup returns CDR1 MNHNS and CDR2 SASEGT. There are 16 residues in the CDR3. Trimming shortened V by 5 bases and J by 2 bases, and 17 bases separated the two germline ends. DNA for the CDR3: TGTGCCAGCAGTCGAAATTGGGGGGGCCCCACAGATACGCAGTATTTT. Protein: CASSRNWGGPTDTQYF.

This clonotype was counted only a few times. J is TRBJ2-7 and V is TRBV27; 7 bases map to TRBD2. In germline, CDR1 is MNHEY, CDR2 SMNVEV (reference sequence). The CDR3 is 18 residues long. V gave up 5 bases and J gave up 5 bases; unmatched junction bases: 21. CDR3 nucleotide sequence: TGTGCCAGCAGTCGGCGTCGGACTAGTTTGGATGTCGGGGACGAGCAGTACTTC. Its protein is CASSRRRTSLDVGDEQYF.

V gene TRBV7-9 combines with J gene TRBJ1-1, with D maybe TRBD1 (5 bases). The CDR3 consists of 13 residues. The V and J ends lost 3 bases and 6 bases respectively, with 11 bases between them. CDR1 is SEHNR and CDR2 is FQNEAQ in the germline V gene (reference sequence). The CDR3 loop reads CASSLREGAEAFF. The CDR3 nucleotides are TGTGCCAGCAGCTTGAGGGAAGGGGCTGAAGCTTTCTTT.

Only a few counts were recorded for this clonotype. The chain has TRBV6-1 and TRBJ1-2; D gene unclear. Trimming took 5 bases from V and 7 from J, leaving 23 bases between them. The germline CDR1 and CDR2 sequences are MNHNS and SASEGT. CDR3 length: 16 amino acids. This chain's CDR3 is CASSRVLIRRMSGYTF. The CDR3 DNA follows: TGTGCCAGCAGTAGGGTTTTGATACGTCGTATGAGTGGCTACACCTTC.

The chain recombines TRBV6-1 with TRBJ1-2, with D maybe TRBD1 (5 bases). The length of the CDR3 is 14 residues. The V and J ends lost 7 bases and 6 bases respectively, with 18 bases between them. CDR1 MNHNS and CDR2 SASEGT come from the germline V gene. The CDR3 protein is CASTISGGWDGYTF. CDR3 coding DNA: TGTGCCAGCACCATATCTGGGGGATGGGATGGCTACACCTTC.

The CDR3 is CSARALQGQGFNEQFF. Written as DNA, the CDR3 is TGCAGTGCTAGAGCCCTTCAGGGACAGGGCTTCAATGAGCAGTTCTTC. V usage is TRBV20-1 and J usage is TRBJ2-1, with TRBD1 matching 9 bases. Germline lookup yields CDR1 DFQATT and CDR2 SNEGSKA (reference sequence). The CDR3 runs 16 residues. V dropped 1 base and J dropped 6; count of bases not matched to a gene: 10.

This clonotype was recorded once. This chain links TRBV6-4 with TRBJ2-2; D gene unclear. CDR1 MRHNA and CDR2 SNTAGT come from the germline V gene. With 8 bases removed from V and 0 bases from J, the gap between germline ends came to 10 bases. The CDR3 is 14 residues long. CDR3 loop: CASEVNTNTGELFF. In DNA form, the CDR3 reads TGTGCCAGCGAGGTCAATACGAACACCGGGGAGCTGTTTTTT.

This clonotype was observed a handful of times. The chain combines TRBV5-1 with TRBJ2-7, with D perhaps being TRBD1 or TRBD2 (6 bases each). V lost 1 base, J lost 6 bases, and 11 bases lay in between. This CDR3 spans 13 amino acids. Germline-derived CDR1 and CDR2 are SGHRS and YFSETQ. CDR3 in DNA: TGCGCCAGCAGCTTGATCAGGGGAGGCGAGCAGTACTTC. Translating it yields CASSLIRGGEQYF.

The V and J genes are TRBV19 and TRBJ1-2; D is uncertain. Trimming stripped 3 bases from V and 4 bases from J, with 12 bases between. The CDR3 extends over 14 amino acids. Germline V gene lookup returns CDR1 LNHDA and CDR2 SQIVND (reference sequence). The CDR3 is CASSIRGVGYGYTF. In DNA, the CDR3 is TGTGCCAGTAGTATCCGTGGGGTAGGCTATGGCTACACCTTC.

CDR3 sequence (DNA): TGTGCCAGCAGTGACTCAGTTGTGGATCAGCCCCAGCATTTT. This encodes CASSDSVVDQPQHF. The V call is TRBV6-1, the J call TRBJ1-5, with D unresolved. Trimming pared 3 bases from V and 5 bases from J, leaving 11 bases between. The CDR3 runs 14 residues. Germline-derived CDR1 and CDR2 are MNHNS and SASEGT.

V is TRBV7-3 and J is TRBJ1-1; 7 nucleotides agree with TRBD1. V lost 2 bases and J lost 10; bases outside the gene matches: 10. The germline V gene has CDR1 SGHTA and CDR2 FQGTGA. The CDR3 is 14 amino acids. This CDR3 reads CASSLAGGALVAFF. As DNA, the CDR3 is TGTGCCAGCAGCTTAGCAGGGGGTGCGCTGGTAGCTTTCTTT.

The chain links TRBV6-1 to TRBJ2-1; the match to TRBD2 covers 8 bases. CDR3 size: 15 residues. Germline V lookup: CDR1 MNHNS, CDR2 SASEGT. Trimming at V came to 6 bases and at J to 7 bases, leaving 11 bases not matched to a gene. The CDR3 reads CASRPSGGSGNEQFF. CDR3 sequence (DNA): TGTGCCAGCAGACCCAGCGGGGGCTCCGGGAATGAGCAGTTCTTC.

This clonotype was seen once. V is TRBV18 and J is TRBJ2-2; 8 bases agree with TRBD2. The CDR3 has 20 residues. The ends lost 5 bases at V and 0 bases at J; junction bases unmatched: 17. Germline V gene data show CDR1 as KGHSH and CDR2 as LQKENI. CDR3 protein: CASSTKGLAGTFANTGELFF. Written as DNA, the CDR3 is TGTGCCAGCTCAACGAAAGGACTAGCCGGAACGTTCGCGAACACCGGGGAGCTGTTTTTT.

This clonotype counts as medium-sized. The gene calls are TRBV11-3 and TRBJ2-2; D not certain. Looked up from germline, CDR1 is SGHNT and CDR2 is YENEEA. This CDR3 comprises 15 residues. The germline V and J ends were trimmed by 5 bases and 6 bases, with 16 bases remaining between them. The CDR3 nucleotides are TGTGCCAGCAGCCCGGCGAGATCTATGGCCGGGGAGCTGTTTTTT. Its protein product is CASSPARSMAGELFF.

The rearrangement joins TRBV7-9 to TRBJ2-7, with 11 positions matching TRBD2. Germline V gene lookup returns CDR1 SEHNR and CDR2 FQNEAQ (reference sequence). After removal of 5 bases from V and 1 base from J, the junction contained 13 bases not matched to a gene. There are 18 residues in the CDR3. Here the CDR3 reads CASSPRGGSGGASYEQYF. Here the CDR3 DNA reads TGTGCCAGCAGCCCCCGCGGGGGTAGCGGGGGGGCGTCCTACGAGCAGTACTTC.

This clonotype occurred a few times. V gene TRBV10-3 combines with J gene TRBJ1-1; a possible D gene is TRBD1 (6 bases). Trimming left V 0 bases short and J 4 bases short, with 15 bases between. The germline CDR1 and CDR2 sequences are ENHRY and SYGVKD. This CDR3 comprises 16 residues. DNA of the CDR3: TGTGCCATCAGTGAGTCCCATCCAGGAGGGGGCACTGAAGCTTTCTTT. Amino acids: CAISESHPGGGTEAFF.

The CDR3 protein is CASSPRLRSGGVNEQFF. CDR3 sequence (DNA): TGTGCCAGCAGCCCGCGCCTCCGTAGCGGGGGGGTGAATGAGCAGTTCTTC. This chain links TRBV7-8 with TRBJ2-1; TRBD2 matches 11 bases. The V and J ends lost 5 bases and 7 bases, in that order; junction bases with no gene match: 13. CDR1 is SGHVS and CDR2 is FQNEAQ in the germline V gene. The CDR3 runs to 17 residues.

The rearrangement uses TRBV12-3 or TRBV12-4 and TRBJ2-2; no clear D gene. The CDR3 totals 14 residues. The V end lost 7 bases, the J end lost 2 bases, and 11 bases lay between the germline ends. CDR3 in amino acids: CASTLLRNTGELFF. In DNA form, the CDR3 reads TGTGCCAGCACCCTCTTACGAAACACCGGGGAGCTGTTTTTT.

This rearrangement joins TRBV6-1 to TRBJ1-4, with D maybe TRBD1 (5 bases). Trimming shortened V by 6 bases and J by 3 bases, and 11 bases separated the two germline ends. The CDR3 runs 14 residues. CDR1 is MNHNS and CDR2 is SASEGT in the germline V gene. The CDR3 loop reads CASSRGVSNEKLFF. The DNA of the CDR3 is TGTGCCAGCAGCCGGGGGGTCTCTAATGAAAAACTGTTTTTT.